Sequencing of this T cell receptor (beta chain) was carried out in a study of shared clonotypes between healthy human individuals (dated by TCRdb to about 2020). With respect to the entire study: The cohort comprised two women and a few men aged 18 to 49 years. Libraries were prepared and TCR repertoires were sequenced by different laboratories using diverse techniques, in order to increase sequencing depth and limit assay-specific biases. Each donor's leukapheresis produced roughly between about 0.8 and 8.9 billion PBMCs. The study deeply sequenced blood TCR repertoires of five healthy adults to estimate repertoire size and the extent of clonotype sharing between individuals. For each donor, three plates each were used for CD4 naive and CD4 memory, two plates were used for CD8 naive, and one plate was used for CD8 memory. Summary of the overall study and its limitations: Approximately 5% of naive CD4, 3% to 4% of naive CD8, around 2.3% of memory CD4, and 0.4% of memory CD8 clonotypes were shared across several donors. Higher generation probabilities were observed for clonotypes shared by all four sorted-subset donors than for non-shared clonotypes. Sampling was restricted to blood, and TCR repertoires in tissue are likely to differ from TCR repertoires in blood. Because the study included only a small number of donors, the genetic and exposure-history diversity represented was limited. Based on pairwise subsampling, the degree of clonotype sharing among donors was expected to be affected by sequencing depth. Estimated clonotype richness was generally larger for naive than for memory subsets. Even with the large sequencing depth, rarefaction of the sorted-subset datasets indicated that sequencing was incomplete.

The CDR3 sequence holds 13 residues, the cysteine and phenylalanine included. Only CDR3 DNA is held: 39 bases, read in frame from base 1. Reading the germline V gene gives CDR1 SGDLS and CDR2 YYNGEE. The V end gives up 3 bases and the J end 7 bases, leaving 7 bases in the junction not matched to a gene. CD8 naive samples were obtained by positive selection for CCR7 among CD45RO-negative cells, yielding a CD45RA+CCR7+ population from which TemRA cells were excluded. Donors were healthy HIV-negative adults with no recently reported acute infections or vaccinations. Every donor was a Caucasian adult living in Nashville, Tennessee, USA. After blood collection by leukapheresis, PBMCs were isolated using Ficoll-Histopaque density gradient centrifugation and then cryopreserved in the vapor phase of liquid nitrogen. Analytical flow cytometry was used to check the purity and quantity of each magnetically sorted T cell population. Genomic DNA was isolated from each sorted fraction and quantified by UV absorbance on a Nanodrop 2000c.

With regard to this clone: Its antigen is still unknown. Qualities for individual bases were not recorded, and no much larger clone is one base off.

Using the deep immunoSEQ assay, multiplex PCR amplified TCR CDR3 regions from genomic DNA. For each cell subset, the extracted genomic DNA was distributed evenly across all wells of several immunoSEQ 96-well plates, and each plate served as one replicate. For sorted subsets, about 220 ng of genomic DNA, equivalent to around 29,000 T cell genomes, went into each replicate PCR. Purified libraries were measured with a Qubit 3.0 fluorometer, size-checked on a Bioanalyzer 2100, and measured again with the KAPA Library Quantification kit. Each immunoSEQ 96-well plate was sequenced on its own single-read 150-cycle Illumina NextSeq 550 flow cell. Under the source paper's analysis protocol: Because only junctional sequences without quality scores were contained in the immunoSEQ output, filtering matching that applied to full-length reads could not be performed. To assign V/J genes and CDR3, sequences were annotated against IMGT germline references using PyIR, a Python wrapper for IgBLAST v1.9. Reads with weak V/J assignments (E-value above 1e-6), missing CDR3, stop codons, out-of-frame junctions, or ambiguous translated residues were removed. V3J clonotypes were defined as sequences sharing the same inferred V gene, J gene, and CDR3 amino acid sequence. To compute the percentage overlap between repertoires, the number of shared unique clonotypes was divided by the size of the smaller repertoire. RTK rarefaction, the Chao1 estimator, and Recon v2.1 estimates of unobserved clonotypes were used to assess repertoire richness. OLGA was used to compute generation probabilities for all TCRbeta clonotypes that the gDNA method yielded from a few donors. Held by TCRdb, this immuneACCESS table contains in-frame sequences only and omits some clones. Under half of the omission traces to an unresolved V gene where checked; the cause of the rest is unknown. From that table come the V and J calls and clone size; the DNA was used to work out D and trimming. The sample data list approximately 2,000,000 clones, and over 85% of these were observed just once. The ten biggest clones cover over 1.5% of the sample.

The sample consisted of naive CD8+ T cells from PBMCs. According to the study, the label for this sample's cell subset or site signals: CD45RA+CCR7+. This clonotype was obtained from a man younger than 35 in good health. Some clones in this sample may be carry-over from other donors' samples. The chain is made from TRBV9 and TRBJ2-7, and 7 junction bases match TRBD1. The CDR3 region has the sequence CASSGTGLREQYF. In nucleotide form, the sequence is TGTGCCAGCAGCGGGACAGGTCTAAGGGAGCAGTACTTC.